This TCR beta chain originates from a study of OX40 agonist ivuxolimab in advanced cancers. As for the study in general: The patients got ivuxolimab, which is an agonistic anti-OX40 (CD134) antibody. Study-wide findings and caveats: CD8+ T cells averaged more expanded clones than CD4+. Among the nonresponders, some also had low normalized T-cell clonal expansion.

The V end was cut by 0 bases, the J end by 6 bases, with 9 bases between. In germline, CDR1 is LGHNA, CDR2 YNFKEQ. The CDR3 consists of 14 residues. Regarding this clone: Its antigen remains unknown.

Repertoires were generated with immunoSEQ multiplex PCR, while TCRdb's copy carries only in-frame clones and drops some. The table includes roughly 88,000 clones, approximately 87% detected once. The chain recombines TRBV4-2 with TRBJ2-1; D is uncertain. This TCR came from an adult with an advanced solid tumor such as melanoma, head and neck, liver or kidney cancer. This specimen consisted of CD4+ or CD8+ T cells sorted from blood, obtained in a trial of the OX40 agonist ivuxolimab. The CDR3 reads CASSQDIGPNEQFF. CDR3 in DNA: TGTGCCAGCAGCCAAGATATAGGGCCCAATGAGCAGTTCTTC.